A selection of T cell receptor beta chains follows, all from one sample in a study of glioma-infiltrating T cells after dendritic cell vaccination. The method was immunoSEQ multiplex PCR; TCRdb's version includes in-frame clones alone and lacks a portion of them. Of fewer than 110,000 clones listed, roughly 79% are singletons. The sequencing here drew on blood, taken before dendritic cell vaccination. The source of these receptors is a human donor with glioblastoma. CDR3s leave out the opening cysteine and the closing phenylalanine or tryptophan.

v_call: TRBV29-1; j_call: TRBJ2-2; cdr3_aa: SARDRVPTGELF
v_call: TRBV7-2; j_call: TRBJ2-1; cdr3_aa: ASSLGLAVNEQF
v_call: TRBV30; j_call: TRBJ1-2; cdr3_aa: AYSPEAVKWHGYT
v_call: TRBV5-1; j_call: TRBJ2-5; cdr3_aa: ASSLAATGEGQETQY
v_call: TRBV2; j_call: TRBJ2-7; cdr3_aa: ASRDRDPSYEQY
v_call: TRBV4-2; j_call: TRBJ2-3; cdr3_aa: ASSQDRAWLY
v_call: TRBV5-1; j_call: TRBJ1-6; cdr3_aa: ASSLGALSPLH
v_call: TRBV7-3; j_call: TRBJ1-1; cdr3_aa: ASSLRLGVGDTEAF
v_call: TRBV6-1; j_call: TRBJ1-2; cdr3_aa: ASLDRGIDYGYT
v_call: TRBV13; j_call: TRBJ2-5; cdr3_aa: ASSTSGTSERTQY
v_call: TRBV19; j_call: TRBJ1-4; cdr3_aa: ASSLQHPGTGNEKLF
v_call: TRBV5-1; j_call: TRBJ1-1; cdr3_aa: ASSWTGTGRDTEAF
v_call: TRBV7-2; j_call: TRBJ1-2; cdr3_aa: ASSLDHAGRGYT
v_call: TRBV30; j_call: TRBJ1-5; cdr3_aa: AWSVGGSNQPQH
v_call: TRBV5-6; j_call: TRBJ1-2; cdr3_aa: ASVQGPNYGYT
v_call: TRBV5-4; j_call: TRBJ2-1; cdr3_aa: ASSLGLAGTNEQF
v_call: TRBV5-1; j_call: TRBJ2-3; cdr3_aa: ASSELAGADTQY
v_call: TRBV30; j_call: TRBJ1-6; cdr3_aa: AWSWGGNSPLH
v_call: TRBV4-2; j_call: TRBJ2-7; cdr3_aa: ASSQDGSPLTYEQY
v_call: TRBV13; j_call: TRBJ2-2; cdr3_aa: ASTNTESAGELF
v_call: TRBV18; j_call: TRBJ1-6; cdr3_aa: ASSLGVRRSPLH
v_call: TRBV2; j_call: TRBJ2-1; cdr3_aa: ASSRETGGEQF
v_call: TRBV4-1; j_call: TRBJ1-5; cdr3_aa: ASSRIQGAGGVNQPQH
v_call: TRBV7-3; j_call: TRBJ2-2; cdr3_aa: ASSLVGETNTGELF
v_call: TRBV5-4; j_call: TRBJ1-5; cdr3_aa: ASSPVPGQRTSNQPQH
v_call: TRBV5-6; j_call: TRBJ1-2; cdr3_aa: ASSFGLRSYGYT
v_call: TRBV9; j_call: TRBJ1-5; cdr3_aa: ASSVYGLQPQH
v_call: TRBV5-1; j_call: TRBJ2-7; cdr3_aa: ASSLAGTGGYEQY
v_call: TRBV29-1; j_call: TRBJ2-3; cdr3_aa: SVPFGTGLGDTQY
v_call: TRBV5-4; j_call: TRBJ2-2; cdr3_aa: ASSPWEKNTGELF
v_call: TRBV5-1; j_call: TRBJ2-3; cdr3_aa: ASSLPSTSKTDTQY
v_call: TRBV4-2; j_call: TRBJ2-7; cdr3_aa: ASSQGIRSEQY
v_call: TRBV28; j_call: TRBJ1-2; cdr3_aa: AIISGDRGHGGYT
v_call: TRBV6-6; j_call: TRBJ2-2; cdr3_aa: ASSYGGYTGELF
v_call: TRBV5-1; j_call: TRBJ2-7; cdr3_aa: ASSLPGGNYEQY
v_call: TRBV5-1; j_call: TRBJ2-7; cdr3_aa: ASSFRTGSYEQY
v_call: TRBV6-5; j_call: TRBJ1-2; cdr3_aa: ASSADRVPIYGYT
v_call: TRBV5-1; j_call: TRBJ2-2; cdr3_aa: ASTRQGQNTGELF
v_call: TRBV13; j_call: TRBJ1-1; cdr3_aa: ASSLGGNSF
v_call: TRBV19; j_call: TRBJ1-2; cdr3_aa: ASRDTDYGYT
v_call: TRBV7-9; j_call: TRBJ2-1; cdr3_aa: ASSALTGLAGGGEQF
v_call: TRBV4-1; j_call: TRBJ2-3; cdr3_aa: ASSQAGTNSGTDTQY
v_call: TRBV9; j_call: TRBJ2-5; cdr3_aa: ASSESTSGETQY